This entry describes one TCR beta chain. Its target is not known. Germline values: CDR1 MNHNS, CDR2 SASEGT. Trimming stripped 2 bases from V and 7 bases from J, with 20 bases between. This CDR3 has 17 amino acids. The sample belongs to a study of cytomegalovirus exposure and HLA in healthy donors. 60 Vbeta and 13 Jbeta primers were used in PCR. Clones were read by immunoSEQ multiplex PCR, and TCRdb kept only the in-frame ones, dropping some. The table records more than 140,000 clones, roughly four fifths of them present only once. General observations from the study: Most sequenced TCRs were rare (though some public TCRs occurred in many donors).

The rearrangement uses TRBV6-1 and TRBJ1-4; possible D gene TRBD1, 5 bases. The receptor comes from a man in his late teens or twenties in good health and CMV-seropositive. The sample was PBMCs. CDR3 sequence (DNA): TGTGCCAGCAGTGAATGGACGGGGACGGGGGGTCGTGAAAAACTGTTTTTT. Encoded protein: CASSEWTGTGGREKLFF.